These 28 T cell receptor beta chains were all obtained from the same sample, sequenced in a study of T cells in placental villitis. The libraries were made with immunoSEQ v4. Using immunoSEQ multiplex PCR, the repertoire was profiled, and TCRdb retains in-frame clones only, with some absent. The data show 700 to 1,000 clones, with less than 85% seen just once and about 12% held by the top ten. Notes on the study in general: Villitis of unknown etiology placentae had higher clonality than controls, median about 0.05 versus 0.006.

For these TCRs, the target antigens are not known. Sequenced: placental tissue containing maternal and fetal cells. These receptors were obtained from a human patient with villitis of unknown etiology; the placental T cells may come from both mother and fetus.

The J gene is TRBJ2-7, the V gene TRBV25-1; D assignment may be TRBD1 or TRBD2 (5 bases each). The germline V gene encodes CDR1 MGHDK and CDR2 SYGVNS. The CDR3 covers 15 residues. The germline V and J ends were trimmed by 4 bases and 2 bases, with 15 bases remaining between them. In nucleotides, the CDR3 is TGTGCCAGCAGTGCATTCCGGGACGGGGCCTACGAGCAGTACTTC. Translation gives CASSAFRDGAYEQYF.

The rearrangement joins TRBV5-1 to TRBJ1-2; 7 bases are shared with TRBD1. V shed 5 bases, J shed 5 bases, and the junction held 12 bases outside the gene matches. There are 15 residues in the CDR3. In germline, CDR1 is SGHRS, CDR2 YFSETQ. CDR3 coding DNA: TGCGCCAGCAGTCCTGACCCCGGGACAGCATATGGCTACACCTTC. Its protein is CASSPDPGTAYGYTF.

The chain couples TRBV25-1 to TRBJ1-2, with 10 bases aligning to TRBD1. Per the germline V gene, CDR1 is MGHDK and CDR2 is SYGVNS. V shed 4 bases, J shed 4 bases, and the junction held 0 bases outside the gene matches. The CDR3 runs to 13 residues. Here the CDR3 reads CASSGTGGYGYTF. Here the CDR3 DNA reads TGTGCCAGCAGTGGGACAGGGGGCTATGGCTACACCTTC.

The CDR3 DNA follows: TGTGCCAGCAGCTTTGCAGCGGGAGGCGGACTTGGGTACGAGCAGTACTTC. Its translation: CASSFAAGGGLGYEQYF. V gene TRBV7-2 combines with J gene TRBJ2-7; 9 bases are a match to TRBD2. Germline V CDR1 and CDR2: SGHTA, FQGNSA. This CDR3 has 17 residues. The J segment lost 4 bases and the V segment lost 3 bases, leaving 13 bases of the junction unmatched.

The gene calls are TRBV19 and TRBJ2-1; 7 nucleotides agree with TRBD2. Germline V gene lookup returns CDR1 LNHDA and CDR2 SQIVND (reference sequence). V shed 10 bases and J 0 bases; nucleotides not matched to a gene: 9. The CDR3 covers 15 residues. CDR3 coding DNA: TGTGCCACCGAAAGCGGGATAAACTCCTACAATGAGCAGTTCTTC. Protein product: CATESGINSYNEQFF.

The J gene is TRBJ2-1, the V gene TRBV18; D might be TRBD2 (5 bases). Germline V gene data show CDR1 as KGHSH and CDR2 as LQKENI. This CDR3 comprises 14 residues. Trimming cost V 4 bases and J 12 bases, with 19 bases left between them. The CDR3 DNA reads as TGTGCCAGCTCACGTTCGGGCAGCGAGGGTATGCAGTTCTTC. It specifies CASSRSGSEGMQFF.

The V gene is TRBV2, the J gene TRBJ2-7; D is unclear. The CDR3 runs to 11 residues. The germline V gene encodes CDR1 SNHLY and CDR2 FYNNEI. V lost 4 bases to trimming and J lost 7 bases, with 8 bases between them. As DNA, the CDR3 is TGTGCCAGCAGTGCCATCGGGGAGCAGTACTTC. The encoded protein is CASSAIGEQYF.

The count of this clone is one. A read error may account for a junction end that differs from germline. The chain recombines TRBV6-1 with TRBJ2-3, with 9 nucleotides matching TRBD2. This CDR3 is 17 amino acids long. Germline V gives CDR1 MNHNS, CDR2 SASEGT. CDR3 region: CVSSESSSGRSTDTQYF. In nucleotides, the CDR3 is TGTGTCAGCAGTGAAAGTTCCAGCGGGAGGAGCACAGATACGCAGTATTTT.

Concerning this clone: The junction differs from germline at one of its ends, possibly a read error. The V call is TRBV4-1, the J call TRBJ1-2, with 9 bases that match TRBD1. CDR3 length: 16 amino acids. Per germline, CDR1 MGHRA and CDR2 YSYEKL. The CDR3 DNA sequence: TGCGCCAGCAGTTCGGGACAGGGCGAGCCGTACTATGGCTATACCTTC. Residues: CASSSGQGEPYYGYTF.

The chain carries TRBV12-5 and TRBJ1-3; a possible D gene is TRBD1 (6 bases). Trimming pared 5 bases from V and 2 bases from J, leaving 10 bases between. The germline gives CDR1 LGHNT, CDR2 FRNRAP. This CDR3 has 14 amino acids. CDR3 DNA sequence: TGTGCTAGTGGTACCAACAGGGCTGGAAACACCATATATTTT. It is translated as CASGTNRAGNTIYF.

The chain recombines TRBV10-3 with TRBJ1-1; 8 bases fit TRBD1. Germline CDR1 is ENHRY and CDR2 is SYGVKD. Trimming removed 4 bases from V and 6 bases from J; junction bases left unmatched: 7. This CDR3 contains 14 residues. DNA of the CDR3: TGTGCCATCAGTGGACAGGGGCGGTATTCTGAAGCTTTCTTT. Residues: CAISGQGRYSEAFF.

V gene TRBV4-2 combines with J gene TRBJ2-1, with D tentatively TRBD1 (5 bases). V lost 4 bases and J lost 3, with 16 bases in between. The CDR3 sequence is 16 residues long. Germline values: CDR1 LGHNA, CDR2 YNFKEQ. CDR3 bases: TGTGCCAGCAGCCGTACGGTAGCAGGGTTCTACAATGAGCAGTTCTTC. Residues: CASSRTVAGFYNEQFF.

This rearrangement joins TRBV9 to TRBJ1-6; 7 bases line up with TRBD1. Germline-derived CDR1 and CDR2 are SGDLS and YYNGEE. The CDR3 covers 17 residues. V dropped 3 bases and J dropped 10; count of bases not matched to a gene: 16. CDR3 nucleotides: TGTGCCAGCAGCGCTGATGACAGGGAGGGATTTAGATCACCCCTCCACTTT. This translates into CASSADDREGFRSPLHF.

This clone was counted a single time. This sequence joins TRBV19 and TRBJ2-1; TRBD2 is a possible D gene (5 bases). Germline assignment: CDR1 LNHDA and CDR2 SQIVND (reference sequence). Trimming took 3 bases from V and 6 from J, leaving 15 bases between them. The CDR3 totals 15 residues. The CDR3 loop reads CASSIGVRYPNEQFF. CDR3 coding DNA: TGTGCCAGTAGTATCGGGGTTCGGTACCCCAATGAGCAGTTCTTC.

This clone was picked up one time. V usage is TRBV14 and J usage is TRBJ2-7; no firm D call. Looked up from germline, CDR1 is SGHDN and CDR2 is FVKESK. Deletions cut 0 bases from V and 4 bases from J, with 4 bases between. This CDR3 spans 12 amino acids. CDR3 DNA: TGTGCCAGCAGCCAAGATTCGTACGAGCAGTACGTC. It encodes CASSQDSYEQYV.

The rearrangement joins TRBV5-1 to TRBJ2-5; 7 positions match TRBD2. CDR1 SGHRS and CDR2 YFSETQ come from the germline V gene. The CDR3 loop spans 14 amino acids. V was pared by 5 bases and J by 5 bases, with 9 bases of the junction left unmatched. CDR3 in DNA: TGCGCCAGCAGGGGCCAGCGGGGTGCGGAGACCCAGTACTTC. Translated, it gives CASRGQRGAETQYF.

CDR3 nucleotide sequence: TGTGCCAGCAGCTTAGTTCAGTCCGCACCAGTGGGGGAGCAGTACTTC. Its translation: CASSLVQSAPVGEQYF. The J gene is TRBJ2-7, the V gene TRBV11-2; the D is unclear. The CDR3 contains 16 residues. Trimming cost V 1 base and J 7 bases, with 20 bases left between them. The germline CDR1 and CDR2 sequences are SGHAT and FQNNGV.

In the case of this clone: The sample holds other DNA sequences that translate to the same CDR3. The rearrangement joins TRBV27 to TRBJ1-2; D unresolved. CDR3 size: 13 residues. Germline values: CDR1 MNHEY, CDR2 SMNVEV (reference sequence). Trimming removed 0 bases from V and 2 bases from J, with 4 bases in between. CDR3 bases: TGTGCCAGCAGTTTATCCGGGAACTATGGCTACACCTTC. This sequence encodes CASSLSGNYGYTF.

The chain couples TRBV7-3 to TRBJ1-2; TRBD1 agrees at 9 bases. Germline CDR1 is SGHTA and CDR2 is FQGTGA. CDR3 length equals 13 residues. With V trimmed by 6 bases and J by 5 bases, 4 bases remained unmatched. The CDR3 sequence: CASSHGTGYGYTF. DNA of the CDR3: TGTGCCAGCAGTCACGGGACAGGGTATGGCTACACCTTC.

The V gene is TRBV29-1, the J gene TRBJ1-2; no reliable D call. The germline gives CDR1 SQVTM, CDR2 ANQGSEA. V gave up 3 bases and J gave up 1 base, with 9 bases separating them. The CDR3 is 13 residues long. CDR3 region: CSVDRSDNYGYTF. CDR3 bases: TGCAGCGTTGACAGGTCAGATAACTATGGCTACACCTTC.

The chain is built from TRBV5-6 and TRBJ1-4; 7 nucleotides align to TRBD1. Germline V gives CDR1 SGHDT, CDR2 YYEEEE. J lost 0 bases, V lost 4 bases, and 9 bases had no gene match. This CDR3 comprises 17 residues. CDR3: CASSRRDRRTTNEKLFF. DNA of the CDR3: TGTGCCAGCAGCCGTCGGGACAGACGCACAACTAATGAAAAACTGTTTTTT.

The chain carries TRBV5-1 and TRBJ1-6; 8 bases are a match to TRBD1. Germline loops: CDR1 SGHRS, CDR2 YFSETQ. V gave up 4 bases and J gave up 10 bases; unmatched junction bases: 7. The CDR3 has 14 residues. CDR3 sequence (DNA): TGCGCCAGCAGCCCAGGACAGGGACGCTCACCCCTCCACTTT. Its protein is CASSPGQGRSPLHF.

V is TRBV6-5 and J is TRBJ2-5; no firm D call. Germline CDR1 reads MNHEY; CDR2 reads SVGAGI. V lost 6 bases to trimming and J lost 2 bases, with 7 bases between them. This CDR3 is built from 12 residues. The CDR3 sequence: CASRSAQETQYF. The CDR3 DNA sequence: TGTGCCAGCAGGTCAGCTCAAGAGACCCAGTACTTC.

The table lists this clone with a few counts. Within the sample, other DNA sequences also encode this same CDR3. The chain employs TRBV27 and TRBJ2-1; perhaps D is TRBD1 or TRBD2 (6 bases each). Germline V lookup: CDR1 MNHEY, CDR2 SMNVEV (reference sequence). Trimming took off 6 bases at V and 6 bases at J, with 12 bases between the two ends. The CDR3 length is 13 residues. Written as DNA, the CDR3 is TGTGCCAGCAGGACGGGGGCAATCAATGAGCAGTTCTTC. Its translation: CASRTGAINEQFF.

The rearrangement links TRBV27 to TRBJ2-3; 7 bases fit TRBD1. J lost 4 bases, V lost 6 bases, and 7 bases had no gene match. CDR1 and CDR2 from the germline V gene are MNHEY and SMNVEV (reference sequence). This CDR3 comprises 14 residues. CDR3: CASRTTGLADTQYF. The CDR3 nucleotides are TGTGCCAGCAGGACGACAGGGTTGGCAGATACGCAGTATTTT.

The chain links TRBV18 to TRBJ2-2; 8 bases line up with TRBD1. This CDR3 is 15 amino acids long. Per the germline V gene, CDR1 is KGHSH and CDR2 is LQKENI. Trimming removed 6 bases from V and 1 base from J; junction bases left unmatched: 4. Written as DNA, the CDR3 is TGTGCCAGCTCTCCCGGGACAGGGAACACCGGGGAGCTGTTTTTT. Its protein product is CASSPGTGNTGELFF.

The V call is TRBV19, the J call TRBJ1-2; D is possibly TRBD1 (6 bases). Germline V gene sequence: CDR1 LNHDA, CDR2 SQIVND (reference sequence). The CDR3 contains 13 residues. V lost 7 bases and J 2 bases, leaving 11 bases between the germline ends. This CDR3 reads CASNKGGNYGYTF. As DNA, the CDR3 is TGTGCCAGTAATAAGGGGGGGAACTATGGCTACACCTTC. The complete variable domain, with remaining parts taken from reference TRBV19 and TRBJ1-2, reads DGGITQSPKYLFRKEGQNVTLSCEQNLNHDAMYWYRQDPGQGLRLIYYSQIVNDFQKGDIAEGYSVSREKKESFPLTVTSAQKNPTAFYLCASNKGGNYGYTFGSGTRLTVV.

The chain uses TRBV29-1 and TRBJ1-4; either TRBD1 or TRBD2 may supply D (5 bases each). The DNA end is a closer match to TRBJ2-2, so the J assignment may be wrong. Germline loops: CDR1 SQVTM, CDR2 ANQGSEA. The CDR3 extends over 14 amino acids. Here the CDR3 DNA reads TGCAGCGTGAGCCGGGACGAAACCCGGAAGGAGCTGTTTTTT. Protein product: CSVSRDETRKELFF.